Each of the 3 T cell receptor beta chains below was sequenced from the same sample in a study of OX40 agonist ivuxolimab in advanced cancers. The assay was immunoSEQ multiplex PCR, and TCRdb's table has in-frame clones only and misses some. Of 75,000 to 100,000 clones listed, roughly 85% are singletons. Material: CD4+ or CD8+ T cells sorted from blood, obtained in a trial of the OX40 agonist ivuxolimab. The receptors come from an adult with an advanced solid tumor such as melanoma, head and neck, liver or kidney cancer.

This clone was counted between two and nine times. One junction end does not reproduce the germline sequence, and a read error may be involved. The rearrangement links TRBV30 to TRBJ2-2; 13 bases map to TRBD2. Germline assignment: CDR1 GTSNPN and CDR2 SVGIG (reference sequence). CDR3 size: 16 residues. In nucleotides, the CDR3 is TGTGCCCGGAGGACTAGCGGGAGAATGGGCACCGGGGAGCTGTTTTTT. Translating it yields CARRTSGRMGTGELFF.

This chain joins TRBV27 and TRBJ2-3; 10 bases match TRBD1. Losses at the gene ends were 6 bases for V and 6 bases for J; bases not matched to a gene: 6. CDR3 length: 14 residues. Germline-derived CDR1 and CDR2 are MNHEY and SMNVEV (reference sequence). CDR3 bases: TGTGCCAGCAGCCGACAGGGGGCGCGGGATACGCAGTATTTT. Protein product: CASSRQGARDTQYF.

This sequence joins TRBV11-2 and TRBJ1-2; maybe TRBD1 (6 bases). Germline assignment: CDR1 SGHAT and CDR2 FQNNGV. Trimming removed 4 bases at V and 6 bases at J, with 12 bases between. The CDR3 contains 13 residues. CDR3 sequence: CASSSQGVNGYTF. DNA for the CDR3: TGTGCCAGCAGCTCACAGGGAGTGAATGGCTACACCTTC.